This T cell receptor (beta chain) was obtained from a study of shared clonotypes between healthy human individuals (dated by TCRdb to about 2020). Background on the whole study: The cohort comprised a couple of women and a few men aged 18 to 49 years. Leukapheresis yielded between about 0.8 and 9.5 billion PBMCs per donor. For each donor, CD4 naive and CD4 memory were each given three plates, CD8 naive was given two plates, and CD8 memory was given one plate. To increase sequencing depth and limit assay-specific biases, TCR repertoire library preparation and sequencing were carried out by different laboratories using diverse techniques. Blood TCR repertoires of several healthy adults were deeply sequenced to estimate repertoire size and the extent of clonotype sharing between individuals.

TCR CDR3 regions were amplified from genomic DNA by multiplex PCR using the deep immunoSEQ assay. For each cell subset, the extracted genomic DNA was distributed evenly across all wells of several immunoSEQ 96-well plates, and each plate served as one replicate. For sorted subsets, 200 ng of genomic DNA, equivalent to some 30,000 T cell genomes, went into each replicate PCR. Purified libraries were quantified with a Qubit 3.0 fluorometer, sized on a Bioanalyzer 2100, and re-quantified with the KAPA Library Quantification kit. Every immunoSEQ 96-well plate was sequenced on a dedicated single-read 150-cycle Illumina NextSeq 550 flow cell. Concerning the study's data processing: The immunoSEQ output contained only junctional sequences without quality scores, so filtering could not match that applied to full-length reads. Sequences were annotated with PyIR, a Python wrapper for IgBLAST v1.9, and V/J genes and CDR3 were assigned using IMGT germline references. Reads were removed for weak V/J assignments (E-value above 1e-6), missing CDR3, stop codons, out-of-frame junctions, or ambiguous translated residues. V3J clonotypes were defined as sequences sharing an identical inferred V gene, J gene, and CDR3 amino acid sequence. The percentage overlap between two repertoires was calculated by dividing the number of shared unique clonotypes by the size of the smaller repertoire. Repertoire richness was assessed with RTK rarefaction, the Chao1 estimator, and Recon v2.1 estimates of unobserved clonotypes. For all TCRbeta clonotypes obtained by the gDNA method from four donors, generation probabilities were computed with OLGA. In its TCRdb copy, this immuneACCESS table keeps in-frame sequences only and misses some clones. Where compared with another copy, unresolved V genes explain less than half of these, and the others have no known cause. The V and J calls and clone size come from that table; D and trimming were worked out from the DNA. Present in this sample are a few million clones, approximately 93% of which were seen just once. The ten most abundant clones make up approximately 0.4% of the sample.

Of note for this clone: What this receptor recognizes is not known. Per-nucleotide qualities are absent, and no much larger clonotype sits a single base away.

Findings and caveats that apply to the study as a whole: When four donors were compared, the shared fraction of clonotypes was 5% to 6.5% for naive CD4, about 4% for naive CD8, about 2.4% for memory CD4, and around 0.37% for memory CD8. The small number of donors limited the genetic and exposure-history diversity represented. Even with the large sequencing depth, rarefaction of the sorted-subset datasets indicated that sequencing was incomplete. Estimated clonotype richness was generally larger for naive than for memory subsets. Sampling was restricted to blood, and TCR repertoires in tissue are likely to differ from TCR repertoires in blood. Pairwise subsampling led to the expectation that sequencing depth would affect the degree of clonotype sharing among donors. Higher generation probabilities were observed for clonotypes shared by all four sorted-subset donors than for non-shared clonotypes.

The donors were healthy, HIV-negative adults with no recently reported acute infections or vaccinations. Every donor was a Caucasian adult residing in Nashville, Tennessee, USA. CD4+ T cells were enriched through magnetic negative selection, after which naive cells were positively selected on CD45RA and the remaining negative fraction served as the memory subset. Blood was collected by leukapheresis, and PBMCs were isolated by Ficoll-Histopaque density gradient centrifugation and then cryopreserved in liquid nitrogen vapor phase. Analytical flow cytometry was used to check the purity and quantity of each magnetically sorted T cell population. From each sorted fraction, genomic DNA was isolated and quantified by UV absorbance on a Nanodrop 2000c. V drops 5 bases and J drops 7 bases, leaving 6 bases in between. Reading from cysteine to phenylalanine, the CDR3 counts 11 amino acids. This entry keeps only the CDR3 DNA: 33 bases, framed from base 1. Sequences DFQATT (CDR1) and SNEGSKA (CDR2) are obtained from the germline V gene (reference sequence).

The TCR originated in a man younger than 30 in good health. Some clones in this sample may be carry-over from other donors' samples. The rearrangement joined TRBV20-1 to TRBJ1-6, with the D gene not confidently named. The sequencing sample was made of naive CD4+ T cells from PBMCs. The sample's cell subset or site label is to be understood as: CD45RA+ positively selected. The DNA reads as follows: TGCAGTGCTGCGTACAATTCACCCCTCCACTTT. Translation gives CSAAYNSPLHF.